Listed here is a single T cell receptor beta chain. It has no known antigen specificity. Base qualities were left out, and no much larger clone turns up one base away. V is clipped by 8 bases and J by 0 bases, and the sequence between their germline boundaries is 8 bases long. The cysteine opens and the phenylalanine closes a CDR3 of 12 amino acids. Only the CDR3 DNA stays, 36 bases, in frame from base 1. CDR1 is given as SNHLY and CDR2 as FYNNEI, both from the germline V gene. This entry comes from a study of blood T cell repertoires in COVID-19 (dated by TCRdb to the early 2020s). For the study in its entirety: Samples from collaborators originated in the United States, Italy and Spain and spanned both the acute and convalescent phases of COVID-19. Nearly every sample came with metadata listing a de-identified subject ID, COVID-19 status, age in years and sex. Where available, HLA class I and class II types were taken from metadata supplied by the sample provider and were not determined by assay-based typing. Subjects who had been exposed to COVID-19, were actively infected with it, or had recovered from it provided the deeply sampled blood TCRbeta repertoires that made up the dataset. The material from the prospective study consisted of cDNA or gDNA derived from T cells, B-cell-depleted T cells, or PBMCs. The repertoires were released in a freely available public database meant as a resource for research on the immune response to SARS-CoV-2. Samples came from the ongoing ImmuneRACE study (first 160 participants) plus 1,254 subjects from 6 global collaborators. Beyond this particular receptor, the publication reports: How much clinical and demographic metadata was included differed by source and by participant, and the metadata was provided uncurated.

Enrolling through a virtual design, the prospective study's participants ranged in age from roughly 18 to 90 years and lived across 24 United States geographic areas. In the prospective study, participants were assigned to cohorts based on the clinical history participants reported in a screening survey and a study questionnaire. Mobile phlebotomists in the prospective study collected whole blood, serum and a nasopharyngeal or oropharyngeal swab from every participant. Prospective study participants could optionally give additional blood draws and questionnaires over a roughly 2-month period. Blood samples from the prospective study were shipped frozen or at room temperature prior to DNA extraction. TCRbeta CDR3 regions were amplified from genomic DNA by means of the immunoSEQ Assay, a bias-controlled multiplex PCR. The published analysis was carried out like this. Within the assay, amplification of reference gene primers was used to estimate how many nucleated cells each sample contained. To quantify the absolute abundance of each unique TCRbeta CDR3 rearrangement, sequence reads were collapsed and filtered. For each sample, productive Simpson clonality was calculated as the square root of Simpson's diversity index over productive rearrangements. Sourced from immuneACCESS, this table was stored by TCRdb with only in-frame sequences that have V and J called. A share of the clones is absent; for the studies checked, an unresolved V gene accounts for under half, and the remainder has no known explanation. That table furnishes V, J and clone size, whereas the DNA furnished D and trimming. The sample table records 140,000 to 150,000 clones; over 75% of these occur just once. The top ten constitute approximately 1.2% of the sample.

The chain is made from TRBV2 and TRBJ2-7, with a tentative D gene TRBD2 over 6 matching bases. Sequencing was carried out using PBMCs or T cells enriched from blood (not recorded which). The clonotype was recovered from a woman in her twenties or thirties with acute COVID-19. The CDR3 reads as follows: CASGRSSYEQYF. The nucleotide sequence reads TGTGCCAGCGGGAGGAGCTCCTACGAGCAGTACTTC.